These T cell receptor beta chains were read from a single sample in a study of blood T cell repertoires in COVID-19. The assay was immunoSEQ multiplex PCR, and TCRdb's table has in-frame clones only and misses some. Here the sample spans some 200,000 clones, around 80% being singletons. The specimen sequenced was peripheral blood. These TCRs come from a woman in her sixties or seventies with acute or convalescent COVID-19. Each CDR3 is given with its conserved first and last residue. D genes are given only for firm matches. Expanded clones are given a class, and other clones once, few, many or no size at all.

D	J	size	V	DNA	CDR3
-	TRBJ2-1	-	TRBV2	TGTGCCAGCGAGCTGGACTCTAACAATGAGCAGTTCTTC	CASELDSNNEQFF
-	TRBJ2-1	-	TRBV20-1	TGCAGTGCTAGTCCGAGCTCCTACAATGAGCAGTTCTTC	CSASPSSYNEQFF
-	TRBJ2-3	-	TRBV6-2/TRBV6-3	TGTGCCAGCAGTCAAGTAACAACGCAGTATTTT	CASSQVTTQYF
-	TRBJ1-3	-	TRBV6-1	TGTGCCAGCAGTGAAAACACAAACACCATATATTTT	CASSENTNTIYF
TRBD1	TRBJ1-5	-	TRBV9	TGTGCCAGCAACAGGGGACCGCCCGATCAGCCCCAGCATTTT	CASNRGPPDQPQHF
-	TRBJ1-1	-	TRBV5-5	TGTGCCAGCAGCTTGGAAGCGGGGAATCGGGTAAACACTGAAGCTTTCTTT	CASSLEAGNRVNTEAFF
-	TRBJ2-2	-	TRBV2	TGTGCCAGCAGCCCGATAAACATGAACACCGGGGAGCTGTTTTTT	CASSPINMNTGELFF
-	TRBJ2-5	-	TRBV7-8	TGTGCCAGCAGCCAGGGGACAAATCGAGAGACCCAGTACTTC	CASSQGTNRETQYF
-	TRBJ1-4	-	TRBV10-3	TGTGCCACCCACAGAGCAACTAATGAAAAACTGTTTTTT	CATHRATNEKLFF
TRBD1	TRBJ2-1	few	TRBV19	TGTGCCAGTAGTATCCCAACACTACAGGGGGCCCCCTACAATGAGCAGTTCTTC	CASSIPTLQGAPYNEQFF
-	TRBJ2-7	few	TRBV11-3	TGTGCCAGCAGCTTAGGAGGAAACGAGCAGTACTTC	CASSLGGNEQYF
-	TRBJ2-5	few	TRBV19	TGTGCCAGTAATATTAGAGGGACCCAGTACTTC	CASNIRGTQYF
-	TRBJ1-2	-	TRBV30	TGTGCCTGGAGCCCTCCCTTACAGGGAGTAGCTAGTGGCTACACCTTC	CAWSPPLQGVASGYTF
TRBD1	TRBJ2-2	-	TRBV19	TGTGCCAGTAGTTTGGGACAGTTCACCGGGGAGCTGTTTTTT	CASSLGQFTGELFF
-	TRBJ2-2	-	TRBV19	TGTGCCAGTAGTCCCTCAAACAGGGTTACCGGGGAGCTGTTTTTT	CASSPSNRVTGELFF
-	TRBJ2-3	-	TRBV27	TGTGCCAGCAGTCCTCAGACAGGGAGGTCAGATACGCAGTATTTT	CASSPQTGRSDTQYF
-	TRBJ2-7	-	TRBV6-5	TGTGCCAGCAGTTACCCCGGGGATCTACTATACGAGCAGTACTTC	CASSYPGDLLYEQYF
-	TRBJ1-3	-	TRBV24-1	TGTGCCACCAGTGATTCCAGGGGAAACACCATATATTTT	CATSDSRGNTIYF
TRBD1	TRBJ1-4	-	TRBV25-1	TGTGCCAGCAGACCGCCGGGACAGGGTAATGAAAAACTGTTTTTT	CASRPPGQGNEKLFF
TRBD1	TRBJ2-5	-	TRBV30	TGTGCCTGGAGCCAAAACAGGGGGAAAGAGACCCAGTACTTC	CAWSQNRGKETQYF